What follows are 5 T cell receptor beta chains derived from one specimen sequenced in a study of blood T cell repertoires in COVID-19. Data came from immunoSEQ multiplex PCR; TCRdb stores just in-frame clones and leaves some out. The top ten hold over 4.5% of the sample, which has a few hundred thousand clones, 80% to 85% seen once. Material for sequencing was PBMCs or T cells enriched from blood (not recorded which). The source of these receptors is a woman aged 50 to 60 who had recovered from COVID-19.

The genes are TRBV5-1 and TRBJ1-2; the match to TRBD1 covers 8 bases. Germline CDR1 reads SGHRS; CDR2 reads YFSETQ. V lost 4 bases to trimming and J lost 8 bases; unmatched junction nucleotides: 7. The CDR3 runs 13 residues. The CDR3 loop reads CASSRQGMRGYTF. CDR3 in DNA: TGCGCCAGCAGCCGACAGGGGATGAGGGGCTACACCTTC.

This clone was detected ten times or more. V and J are TRBV18 and TRBJ1-1; 7 bases map to TRBD1. J gave up 1 base and V 6 bases, and 2 bases lay outside the gene matches. The CDR3 totals 13 residues. From germline, CDR1 is KGHSH and CDR2 LQKENI. CDR3 in amino acids: CASSGQENTEAFF. The CDR3 region has the DNA TGTGCCAGCTCCGGACAGGAGAACACTGAAGCTTTCTTT.

The chain uses TRBV5-6 and TRBJ1-1; D might be TRBD1 (6 bases). Germline CDR1 SGHDT, CDR2 YYEEEE. The CDR3 extends over 15 amino acids. Trimming removed 0 bases from V and 1 base from J, with 10 bases in between. DNA of the CDR3: TGTGCCAGCAGCTTGGGGGCAGGGGAGAACACTGAAGCTTTCTTT. This encodes CASSLGAGENTEAFF.

The chain uses TRBV3-1 (or the pseudogene TRBV3-2) and TRBJ2-5; 12 bases match TRBD2. The germline V gene has CDR1 LGHDT and CDR2 YNNKEL (reference sequence). Losses at the gene ends were 2 bases for V and 5 bases for J; bases not matched to a gene: 3. The CDR3 length is 15 residues. DNA of the CDR3: TGTGCCAGCAGCCAAACTAGCGGGGGGACGGAGACCCAGTACTTC. It encodes CASSQTSGGTETQYF.

The rearrangement uses TRBV4-1 and TRBJ1-2; 10 nucleotides agree with TRBD1. This CDR3 has 15 residues. With V trimmed by 1 base and J by 9 bases, 8 bases remained unmatched. Germline V lookup: CDR1 MGHRA, CDR2 YSYEKL. The CDR3: CASSQAPGQGGRYTF. CDR3 DNA: TGCGCCAGCAGCCAAGCTCCAGGACAGGGGGGTCGCTACACCTTC.